A selection of T cell receptor beta chains follows, all from one sample in a study of cytomegalovirus exposure and HLA in healthy donors. TCRdb keeps only in-frame clones here, not all; method: immunoSEQ multiplex PCR. This sample has under 400,000 clones, with approximately 86% found just once. The sequencing input was PBMCs. The receptors were sampled from a man aged 30 to 39 in good health and CMV-seronegative. Each CDR3 is given with its conserved first and last residue. Each record gives: D gene, J gene, clone size, V gene, CDR3 length, CDR3 protein, CDR3 DNA. D genes are given only for firm matches. Some rows have no size entry. The others give once, few or many, or a class for an expanded clone.

>-|TRBJ1-6|-|TRBV6-1|12
CASLGDNSPLHF
TGTGCCAGCTTGGGAGATAATTCACCCCTCCACTTT
>TRBD1|TRBJ1-2|-|TRBV6-1|15
CASSNTGQGKGGYTF
TGTGCCAGCAGTAATACTGGACAGGGTAAAGGTGGCTACACCTTC
>TRBD1|TRBJ2-7|-|TRBV2|14
CASGRDSLSYEQYF
TGTGCCAGCGGCCGGGACAGCCTCTCCTACGAGCAGTACTTC
>-|TRBJ2-2|-|TRBV14|17
CASSQVTSRRNTGELFF
TGTGCCAGCAGCCAAGTTACGAGTAGAAGGAACACCGGGGAGCTGTTTTTT
>TRBD2|TRBJ2-7|-|TRBV7-9|14
CASSSAGTTYEQYF
TGTGCCAGCAGCTCAGCCGGGACTACTTACGAGCAGTACTTC
>-|TRBJ2-1|-|TRBV7-9|12
CASRPTDNEQFF
TGTGCCAGCAGGCCGACAGACAATGAGCAGTTCTTC
>-|TRBJ2-5|-|TRBV5-1|15
CASRLEGSPRETQYF
TGCGCCAGCAGGCTGGAGGGGTCCCCGAGAGAGACCCAGTACTTC
>TRBD1|TRBJ1-1|-|TRBV18|14
CASSPQGANTEAFF
TGTGCCAGCTCACCCCAGGGGGCGAACACTGAAGCTTTCTTT
>TRBD2|TRBJ2-3|-|TRBV5-4|13
CASSTGLSDTQYF
TGTGCCAGCAGCACGGGACTATCGGATACGCAGTATTTT
>-|TRBJ1-1|-|TRBV6-5|13
CASSYSGPTEAFF
TGTGCCAGCAGTTATTCAGGGCCCACTGAAGCTTTCTTT
>-|TRBJ2-7|-|TRBV2|14
CASSDWSDLYEQYF
TGTGCCAGCAGTGATTGGTCAGACTTATACGAGCAGTACTTC
>-|TRBJ2-7|few|TRBV6-1|11
CATRENYEQYF
TGTGCCACCCGGGAAAACTACGAGCAGTACTTC
>TRBD2|TRBJ2-5|-|TRBV5-1|18
CASSSKFQSGGYQETQYF
TGCGCCAGCAGCTCCAAGTTCCAAAGCGGGGGGTACCAAGAGACCCAGTACTTC
>TRBD1|TRBJ2-4|-|TRBV5-6|14
CASSLGQGRNIQYF
TGTGCCAGCAGCCTGGGACAGGGAAGAAACATTCAGTACTTC
>-|TRBJ1-1|-|TRBV5-1|15
CASSLEAGLNTEAFF
TGCGCCAGCAGCTTGGAAGCTGGTCTGAACACTGAAGCTTTCTTT